One T cell receptor beta chain is described in this entry. The data stem from a study of blood T cell repertoires in COVID-19. Study-level background: The United States, Italy and Spain supplied acute and convalescent COVID-19 samples. PBMCs, B-cell-depleted T cells, or T cells were the source of the cDNA or gDNA that made up the material.

In the authors' methods: How many nucleated cells were present was estimated from reference gene primer amplification. Using immunoSEQ multiplex PCR, the repertoire was profiled, and TCRdb retains in-frame clones only, with some absent. That table furnishes V, J and clone size, whereas the DNA furnished D and trimming. Altogether roughly 120,000 clones are present, over 75% being singletons, with the ten largest covering under 2%. Sequencing used peripheral blood. The TCR comes from a human donor with active COVID-19. The donor label of this sample is uncertain.

The CDR3 DNA is TGTGCCAGCAGTAGGGGACAGAACATGAACACTGAAGCTTTCTTT. Amino acid sequence: CASSRGQNMNTEAFF. This rearrangement joins TRBV28 to TRBJ1-1, with 7 bases fitting TRBD1. CDR1 MDHEN and CDR2 SYDVKM come from the germline V gene. The CDR3 has 15 residues. V shed 5 bases, J shed 0 bases, and the junction held 6 bases outside the gene matches.